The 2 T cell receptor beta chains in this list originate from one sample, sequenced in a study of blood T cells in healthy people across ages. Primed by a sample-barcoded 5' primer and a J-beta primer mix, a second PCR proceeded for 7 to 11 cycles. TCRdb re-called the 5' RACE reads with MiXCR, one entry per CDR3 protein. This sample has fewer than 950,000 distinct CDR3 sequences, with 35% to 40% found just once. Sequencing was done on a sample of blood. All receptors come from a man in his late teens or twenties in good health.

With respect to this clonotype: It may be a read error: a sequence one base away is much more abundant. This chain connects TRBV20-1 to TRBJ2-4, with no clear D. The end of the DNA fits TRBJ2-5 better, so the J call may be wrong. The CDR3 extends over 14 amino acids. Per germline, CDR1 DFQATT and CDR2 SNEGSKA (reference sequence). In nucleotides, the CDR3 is TGCAGTGCTAGAGTTAGTTCCGGCTCGGAGACCCAGTACTTC. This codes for CSARVSSGSETQYF.

This CDR3 reads CASTPRRLNTEAFF. The DNA for the CDR3 is TGTGCCAGCACCCCAAGGAGGTTGAACACTGAAGCTTTCTTT. The chain employs TRBV6-6 and TRBJ1-1; no clear D gene. The CDR3 covers 14 residues. Per germline, CDR1 MNHNY and CDR2 SVGAGI (reference sequence). Trimming took off 7 bases at V and 0 bases at J, with 12 bases between the two ends.